The 15 T cell receptor beta chains listed next were all sequenced from one sample in a study of T-cell memory formation after mild COVID-19. TCRdb independently ran MiXCR on the 5' RACE reads; one entry per CDR3 protein. The sample includes 500,000 to 650,000 distinct CDR3 sequences, less than 25% of them seen just once. What was sequenced was PBMCs or a T cell subset sorted from them (not recorded which). These receptors all stem from an adult woman who had mild COVID-19 (a few samples of this study predate the infection). Cell type and time point are not known.

This clonotype appeared a few times. V gene TRBV5-1 combines with J gene TRBJ1-1; tentative D call: TRBD1 (5 bases). Looked up from germline, CDR1 is SGHRS and CDR2 is YFSETQ. This CDR3 region has 16 residues. The V end lost 2 bases, the J end lost 5 bases, and 19 bases lay between the germline ends. CDR3 in amino acids: CASSLIPSISGTEAFF. CDR3 in DNA: TGCGCCAGCAGCTTAATCCCATCCATCTCAGGGACTGAAGCTTTCTTT.

This sequence joins TRBV2 and TRBJ1-6, with D uncertain. Germline CDR1 SNHLY, CDR2 FYNNEI. There are 18 residues in the CDR3. Between the trimmed V and J ends, which lost 1 base and 2 bases, there was a span of 15 bases. CDR3 sequence (DNA): TGTGCCAGCAGTGAAGAAAGAAACGGAGATCCCTATAATTCACCCCTCCACTTT. This codes for CASSEERNGDPYNSPLHF.

This chain links TRBV12-3 or TRBV12-4 with TRBJ2-5; TRBD1 matches at 9 bases. J was trimmed by 3 bases and V by 3 bases; bases with no gene match: 5. The CDR3 consists of 15 residues. This CDR3 is CASSFGTGRKETQYF. The CDR3 DNA follows: TGTGCCAGCAGTTTCGGGACAGGGAGGAAAGAGACCCAGTACTTC.

The table lists this clonotype with a few counts. V usage is TRBV7-2 and J usage is TRBJ2-3, with TRBD2 matching 7 bases. Germline V CDR1 and CDR2: SGHTA, FQGNSA. Unmatched junction bases numbered 13, after V lost 4 bases and J lost 9 bases. This CDR3 region has 15 residues. The CDR3 reads CASSSNLVGRDTQYF. Written as DNA, the CDR3 is TGTGCCAGCAGCTCCAATCTGGTTGGGAGGGACACGCAGTATTTT.

This chain uses TRBV11-1 with TRBJ1-1, with D tentatively TRBD1 (5 bases). This CDR3 spans 16 amino acids. Per the germline V gene, CDR1 is SGHAT and CDR2 is FQDESV (reference sequence). Trimming took off 0 bases at V and 5 bases at J, with 16 bases between the two ends. The chain's CDR3 is CASSLALGGSSTEAFF. Here the CDR3 DNA reads TGTGCCAGCAGCTTAGCGCTTGGGGGGTCGAGTACTGAAGCTTTCTTT.

The genes are TRBV24-1 and TRBJ2-5, with 8 bases fitting TRBD2. The CDR3 consists of 14 residues. Germline loops: CDR1 KGHDR, CDR2 SFDVKD. V shed 6 bases and J 9 bases; nucleotides not matched to a gene: 11. CDR3 nucleotide sequence: TGTGCCACCAGTTCCGGGCGGGGGGAGCTGGCCCAGTACTTC. Protein product: CATSSGRGELAQYF.

This clonotype was counted only a few times. V usage is TRBV12-3 or TRBV12-4 and J usage is TRBJ1-1, with TRBD1 matching 8 bases. The CDR3 consists of 16 residues. V gave up 7 bases and J gave up 1 base; unmatched junction bases: 11. The CDR3 nucleotides read TGTGCCAGCATCGGGGGGGGACAGGCTCAGAACACTGAAGCTTTCTTT. Its translation: CASIGGGQAQNTEAFF.

The chain links TRBV4-1 to TRBJ1-2, with 7 bases aligning to TRBD1. The CDR3 runs to 16 residues. Germline-derived CDR1 and CDR2 are MGHRA and YSYEKL. Germline trimming cut 0 bases from V and 7 bases from J; bases unmatched to any gene: 11. CDR3 DNA sequence: TGCGCCAGCAGCCAAGATCCCGCTGGGACAGTGGCTGGCTACACCTTC. Amino acids: CASSQDPAGTVAGYTF.

V is TRBV27 and J is TRBJ2-7, with D possibly being TRBD1 (6 bases). V was trimmed by 4 bases and J by 4 bases, leaving 11 bases between them. The V gene's germline CDR1 is MNHEY and CDR2 SMNVEV (reference sequence). The CDR3 is made up of 13 amino acids. The CDR3 region has the DNA TGTGCCAGCAGTTACGAACAGGGATACGAGCAGTACTTC. Its translation is CASSYEQGYEQYF.

This rearrangement joins TRBV5-1 to TRBJ1-4, with 7 bases aligning to TRBD1. The CDR3 is 15 amino acids. J was trimmed by 7 bases and V by 2 bases; bases with no gene match: 8. Germline CDR1 SGHRS, CDR2 YFSETQ. CDR3 protein: CASSFDRVVSEKLFF. The DNA of the CDR3 is TGCGCCAGCAGCTTTGACAGGGTCGTGAGTGAAAAACTGTTTTTT.

This clonotype has only a few counts. The V call is TRBV7-3, the J call TRBJ2-3, with 10 bases identical to TRBD2. V lost 4 bases, J lost 2 bases, and 6 bases stayed unmatched. The CDR3 sequence is 16 residues long. Germline V CDR1 and CDR2: SGHTA, FQGTGA. The CDR3 sequence is CASSYGSGGITDTQYF. In DNA form, the CDR3 reads TGTGCCAGCAGCTACGGTAGCGGGGGGATCACAGATACGCAGTATTTT.

V is TRBV5-5 and J is TRBJ2-7; D is unresolved. Trimming cost V 5 bases and J 2 bases, with 17 bases left between them. CDR1 is SGHKS, CDR2 YYEKEE, per germline (reference sequence). The CDR3 is 15 amino acids. The CDR3 region is CASRITWVPPYEQYF. The CDR3 coding sequence is TGTGCCAGCAGAATAACATGGGTACCCCCCTACGAGCAGTACTTC. The full variable domain, its missing parts supplied by reference TRBV5-5 and TRBJ2-7, is DAGVTQSPTHLIKTRGQQVTLRCSPISGHKSVSWYQQVLGQGPQFIFQYYEKEERGRGNFPDRFSARQFPNYSSELNVNALLLGDSALYLCASRITWVPPYEQYFGPGTRLTVT.

This clonotype was counted between two and nine times. The chain employs TRBV7-9 and TRBJ2-7, with D maybe TRBD2 (6 bases). The CDR3 consists of 14 residues. V was trimmed by 6 bases and J by 6 bases, leaving 18 bases between them. The germline V gene encodes CDR1 SEHNR and CDR2 FQNEAQ (reference sequence). The CDR3 DNA reads TGTGCCAGCAGTACCGTCACGGAGCGGGTCGAGCAGTACTTC. Translation: CASSTVTERVEQYF. Full variable domain (missing parts from reference TRBV7-9 and TRBJ2-7): DTGVSQNPRHKITKRGQNVTFRCDPISEHNRLYWYRQTLGQGPEFLTYFQNEAQLEKSRLLSDRFSAERPKGSFSTLEIQRTEQGDSAMYLCASSTVTERVEQYFGPGTRLTVT.

The chain combines TRBV24-1 with TRBJ2-3, with 11 nucleotides matching TRBD1. The germline V gene encodes CDR1 KGHDR and CDR2 SFDVKD. The trim removed 4 bases at V and 2 bases at J, leaving 10 bases unmatched. This CDR3 comprises 18 residues. DNA for the CDR3: TGTGCCACCAGTGAAAGGGACAGGGGGGCGAAATCCACAGATACGCAGTATTTT. Translated, it gives CATSERDRGAKSTDTQYF.

The J gene is TRBJ2-7, the V gene TRBV30, with TRBD2 as a possible D gene (6 bases). In germline, CDR1 is GTSNPN, CDR2 SVGIG (reference sequence). The CDR3 consists of 13 residues. Trimming pared 5 bases from V and 1 base from J, leaving 12 bases between. CDR3 DNA sequence: TGTGCCTGGGCGGAGCTAGCGTCCTACGAGCAGTACTTC. This encodes CAWAELASYEQYF.